These 14 T cell receptor beta chains share one sample of origin, sequenced in a study of T cells in Graves' hyperthyroidism and ophthalmopathy. The source material, RNA transcripts, was used to amplify TCR beta CDR3 regions. With the HTBI primer set, the TCR CDR3 went through a first round of RT-PCR. TCRdb reprocessed the multiplex PCR reads with MiXCR, giving one entry per CDR3 protein. The sample shows 750,000 to 950,000 distinct CDR3 sequences, 38% of them seen only once. The sequencing sample was made of blood. The receptors derive from a man younger than 35 with Graves' hyperthyroidism.

The chain couples TRBV10-3 to TRBJ1-6; TRBD1 aligns across 8 bases. CDR1 is ENHRY, CDR2 SYGVKD, per germline. The length of the CDR3 is 15 residues. V shed 0 bases, J shed 7 bases, and the junction held 2 bases outside the gene matches. The CDR3 region has the DNA TGTGCCATCAGTGAGTCGACAGGGGCAAATTCACCCCTCCACTTT. Encoded protein: CAISESTGANSPLHF.

V and J are TRBV6-6 and TRBJ2-5, with D possibly being TRBD2 (5 bases). The CDR3 loop spans 12 amino acids. The germline CDR1 and CDR2 sequences are MNHNY and SVGAGI (reference sequence). Trimming removed 5 bases from V and 4 bases from J, with 8 bases in between. CDR3 coding DNA: TGTGCCAGCAGTGACGAGGGAGAGACCCAGTACTTC. The encoded protein is CASSDEGETQYF.

The count of this clonotype is one. The chain is built from TRBV9 and TRBJ2-7; D is possibly TRBD1 (5 bases). CDR1 and CDR2 (germline): SGDLS, YYNGEE. V was clipped by 3 bases and J by 0 bases, with 13 bases between them. CDR3 length: 15 amino acids. Written as DNA, the CDR3 is TGTGCCAGCAGCGGAACAGGCCTATCCTCCTACGAGCAGTACTTC. Its protein product is CASSGTGLSSYEQYF.

V gene TRBV6-4 combines with J gene TRBJ1-2; a possible D gene is TRBD1 (6 bases). CDR3 size: 14 residues. Germline CDR1 is MRHNA and CDR2 is SNTAGT. The V end lost 2 bases, the J end lost 7 bases, and 14 bases lay between the germline ends. The CDR3 reads CASSDEGGLGGYTF. CDR3 DNA: TGTGCCAGCAGTGACGAAGGGGGTCTGGGTGGCTACACCTTC.

This clonotype was seen ten or more times. This sequence joins TRBV13 and TRBJ2-2; D unresolved. Germline CDR1 and CDR2: PRHDT and FYEKMQ (reference sequence). V lost 5 bases, J lost 7 bases, and 8 bases lay in between. The length of the CDR3 is 12 residues. This CDR3 is CASSRTDGELFF. The CDR3 bases are TGTGCCAGCAGCCGGACCGACGGGGAGCTGTTTTTT.

The chain joins TRBV10-3 to TRBJ1-6, with D possibly TRBD1 on 5 matching bases. The CDR3 is 14 amino acids. V lost 6 bases and J lost 10, with 16 bases in between. The germline V gene encodes CDR1 ENHRY and CDR2 SYGVKD. CDR3 coding DNA: TGTGCCATCAGGGGCGGGACCGGAGGATCACCCCTCCACTTT. It encodes CAIRGGTGGSPLHF.

The rearrangement uses TRBV11-1 and TRBJ2-7; D not certain. Trimming took 2 bases from V and 0 from J, leaving 11 bases between them. Germline values: CDR1 SGHAT, CDR2 FQDESV (reference sequence). The CDR3 is 15 residues long. This CDR3 is CASSLNLANSYEQYF. The CDR3 DNA follows: TGTGCCAGCAGCTTAAATCTTGCTAACTCCTACGAGCAGTACTTC.

The chain has TRBV29-1 and TRBJ2-2; 9 positions agree with TRBD1. This CDR3 contains 13 residues. Germline loops: CDR1 SQVTM, CDR2 ANQGSEA. V dropped 4 bases and J dropped 6; count of bases not matched to a gene: 3. The CDR3 here is CSVGDRDAGELFF. CDR3 sequence (DNA): TGCAGCGTTGGGGACAGGGACGCCGGGGAGCTGTTTTTT.

J is TRBJ2-5 and V is TRBV5-1; D not certain. The V and J ends lost 0 bases and 2 bases respectively, with 8 bases between them. The CDR3 loop spans 14 amino acids. Germline CDR1 SGHRS, CDR2 YFSETQ. CDR3 loop: CASSLESVQETQYF. CDR3 DNA sequence: TGCGCCAGCAGCTTGGAGTCAGTACAAGAGACCCAGTACTTC. The full variable domain, in which reference TRBV5-1 and TRBJ2-5 provide the parts outside the CDR3, is KAGVTQTPRYLIKTRGQQVTLSCSPISGHRSVSWYQQTPGQGLQFLFEYFSETQRNKGNFPGRFSGRQFSNSRSEMNVSTLELGDSALYLCASSLESVQETQYFGPGTRLLVL.

This clonotype was seen repeatedly, ten times or more. The gene calls are TRBV7-6 and TRBJ2-6; the match to TRBD1 covers 9 bases. CDR1 is SGHVS and CDR2 is FNYEAQ in the germline V gene. V dropped 1 base and J dropped 12; count of bases not matched to a gene: 10. The CDR3 spans 16 residues. In nucleotides, the CDR3 is TGTGCCAGCAGCTTAGATCCGGGACAGGGTACGGGCGTCCTGACTTTC. This gives the protein CASSLDPGQGTGVLTF. Based on the CDR3 plus reference TRBV7-6 and TRBJ2-6, the full variable domain is GAGVSQSPRYKVTKRGQDVALRCDPISGHVSLYWYRQALGQGPEFLTYFNYEAQQDKSGLPNDRFSAERPEGSISTLTIQRTEQRDSAMYRCASSLDPGQGTGVLTFGAGSRLTVL.

Concerning this clonotype itself: The junction does not match germline at one end; this may be a read error. This chain links TRBV7-2 with TRBJ2-2, with 8 bases aligning to TRBD1. Looked up from germline, CDR1 is SGHTA and CDR2 is FQGNSA. The CDR3 is 15 amino acids. The CDR3 loop is CASSQGAINTRELFF. The CDR3 coding sequence is TGTGCCAGCAGCCAGGGGGCGATAAACACCAGGGAGCTGTTTTTT.

V and J are TRBV29-1 and TRBJ2-7; D gene uncertain. The V and J ends lost 8 bases and 6 bases respectively, with 11 bases between them. The CDR3 covers 10 residues. CDR1 SQVTM and CDR2 ANQGSEA come from the germline V gene. The CDR3 region has the DNA TGCAGCTTGGCGTTCCGCGAGCAGTACTTC. It codes for CSLAFREQYF.

This clonotype showed up many times. V gene TRBV6-1 combines with J gene TRBJ1-4; weak D call: TRBD1 (6 bases). The V gene lost 4 bases and the J gene lost 5 bases, with 8 bases spanning the gap. The CDR3 covers 13 residues. CDR1 and CDR2 (germline): MNHNS, SASEGT. Here the CDR3 DNA reads TGTGCCAGCAGTGGGACAGCGAATGAAAAACTGTTTTTT. Amino acid sequence: CASSGTANEKLFF.

The chain uses TRBV13 and TRBJ2-7, with 9 bases lining up with TRBD2. The junction had 10 bases not matched to a gene; V was cut back by 5 bases and J by 5 bases. Germline V CDR1 and CDR2: PRHDT, FYEKMQ (reference sequence). There are 15 residues in the CDR3. CDR3 amino acids: CASSPGVAGVHEQYF. CDR3 nucleotide sequence: TGTGCCAGCAGCCCTGGGGTAGCGGGAGTCCACGAGCAGTACTTC.